One sample yielded the 18 T cell receptor beta chains listed below, sequenced in a study of long-term antiretroviral therapy in people with HIV. Runs used v3.0 of the immunoSEQ assay and were done at survey level. Sequenced by immunoSEQ multiplex PCR; TCRdb stores in-frame clones only, minus some. The sample has 5,500 to 6,000 clones, roughly 78% seen once. The sample was unsorted PBMCs, taken 1.8 years before starting antiretroviral therapy. All receptors come from a man aged 40-50 years with HIV.

V gene TRBV7-9 combines with J gene TRBJ2-1; D not certain. The germline V gene has CDR1 SEHNR and CDR2 FQNEAQ (reference sequence). Trimming stripped 2 bases from V and 9 bases from J, with 8 bases between. The CDR3 runs to 12 residues. The CDR3 nucleotides read TGTGCCAGCAGCTTAAGGGTGGGTGAGCAGTTCTTC. As protein: CASSLRVGEQFF.

The rearrangement links TRBV15 to TRBJ2-5; a possible D gene is TRBD2 (6 bases). This CDR3 region has 15 residues. Trimming cost V 1 base and J 2 bases, with 11 bases left between them. The germline V gene encodes CDR1 LNHNV and CDR2 YYDKDF (reference sequence). This chain's CDR3 is CATSRVSGKQETQYF. The CDR3 DNA sequence: TGTGCCACCAGCAGAGTTAGCGGAAAACAAGAGACCCAGTACTTC.

This chain uses TRBV27 with TRBJ2-5; D unresolved. The CDR3 covers 13 residues. Germline loops: CDR1 MNHEY, CDR2 SMNVEV (reference sequence). Trimming stripped 3 bases from V and 5 bases from J, with 10 bases between. The CDR3 loop reads CASSFYESETQYF. CDR3 DNA sequence: TGTGCCAGCAGTTTTTATGAGTCTGAGACCCAGTACTTC.

This chain uses TRBV7-9 with TRBJ1-5, with TRBD1 identical over 7 bases. The germline gives CDR1 SEHNR, CDR2 FQNEAQ (reference sequence). The trim removed 8 bases at V and 2 bases at J, leaving 0 bases unmatched. The CDR3 runs 12 residues. CDR3: CASGTGNQPQHF. The CDR3 DNA reads TGTGCCAGCGGGACAGGCAATCAGCCCCAGCATTTT.

The genes are TRBV4-1 and TRBJ1-5; D possibly corresponds to TRBD1 (5 bases). The V gene's germline CDR1 is MGHRA and CDR2 YSYEKL. Trimming pared 4 bases from V and 0 bases from J, leaving 10 bases between. The CDR3 has 15 residues. In DNA form, the CDR3 reads TGCGCCAGCAGCCCCGACAGAAGTAGCAATCAGCCCCAGCATTTT. The encoded protein is CASSPDRSSNQPQHF.

The chain couples TRBV11-1 to TRBJ1-1; D unclear. V shed 2 bases and J shed 3 bases, with 10 bases lying between them. Germline CDR1 SGHAT, CDR2 FQDESV (reference sequence). The CDR3 covers 14 residues. CDR3 loop: CASSLRAEDTEAFF. The CDR3 nucleotides read TGTGCCAGCAGCTTAAGAGCGGAGGACACTGAAGCTTTCTTT.

V is TRBV18 and J is TRBJ2-4; D unclear. The germline V gene encodes CDR1 KGHSH and CDR2 LQKENI. With 1 base removed from V and 5 bases from J, the gap between germline ends came to 12 bases. The CDR3 is 15 amino acids. CDR3 sequence (DNA): TGTGCCAGCTCACCACTTTTATCCGGCCAAAACATTCAGTACTTC. Protein product: CASSPLLSGQNIQYF.

This clone is judged medium-sized. The chain joins TRBV4-3 to TRBJ2-4; 10 bases map to TRBD1. Trimming removed 0 bases from V and 9 bases from J; junction bases left unmatched: 8. Germline lookup yields CDR1 LGHNA and CDR2 YSLEER. CDR3 length equals 16 residues. DNA for the CDR3: TGCGCCAGCAGCCAAGACACGACAGGGGGCGAGGTCATTCAGTACTTC. Residues: CASSQDTTGGEVIQYF.

The V gene is TRBV2, the J gene TRBJ2-2; D possibly uses TRBD1 or TRBD2 (5 bases each). The V and J ends lost 6 bases and 0 bases respectively, with 8 bases between them. The germline gives CDR1 SNHLY, CDR2 FYNNEI. CDR3 size: 14 residues. The CDR3 DNA reads as TGTGCCAGCAGAGTGGGGGCGAACACCGGGGAGCTGTTTTTT. It codes for CASRVGANTGELFF.

The CDR3 DNA reads as TGTGCCAGCACGCTCGGGATAACCTACGAGCAGTACTTC. Translation: CASTLGITYEQYF. The V and J genes are TRBV28 and TRBJ2-7, with D perhaps matching TRBD2 (5 bases). The CDR3 is 13 residues long. Per germline, CDR1 MDHEN and CDR2 SYDVKM. Between the trimmed V and J ends, which lost 7 bases and 2 bases, there was a span of 12 bases.

The rearrangement links TRBV28 to TRBJ1-5; no clear D gene. The CDR3 covers 15 residues. V dropped 1 base and J dropped 1 base, with 8 bases sitting between them. The germline V gene encodes CDR1 MDHEN and CDR2 SYDVKM. The CDR3 DNA reads TGTGCCAGCAGTTTATATCTGGGGAGCAATCAGCCCCAGCATTTT. Its protein is CASSLYLGSNQPQHF.

The V call is TRBV11-2, the J call TRBJ2-1; D unresolved. V was pared by 2 bases and J by 6 bases, with 8 bases between. The CDR3 runs 13 residues. Germline values: CDR1 SGHAT, CDR2 FQNNGV. In DNA form, the CDR3 reads TGTGCCAGCAGCTTATACACCCGCAATGAGCAGTTCTTC. Encoded protein: CASSLYTRNEQFF.

The chain employs TRBV7-2 and TRBJ2-7; TRBD2 matches 10 bases. V was clipped by 7 bases and J by 5 bases; unmatched bases: 8. Germline values: CDR1 SGHTA, CDR2 FQGNSA. The CDR3 length is 14 residues. The CDR3 nucleotides are TGTGCCAGCACCCAACTAGCGGGAAGGAACGAGCAGTACTTC. Protein: CASTQLAGRNEQYF.

This chain uses TRBV5-4 with TRBJ2-5; 9 bases match TRBD1. Germline trimming cut 4 bases from V and 3 bases from J; bases unmatched to any gene: 7. This CDR3 is 15 amino acids long. Looked up from germline, CDR1 is SGHNT and CDR2 is YYREEE (reference sequence). The CDR3 loop reads CASSPYRTGEETQYF. CDR3 DNA sequence: TGTGCCAGCAGCCCCTACAGGACAGGGGAAGAGACCCAGTACTTC.

The rearrangement uses TRBV28 and TRBJ1-5; D remains ambiguous. The CDR3 spans 15 residues. The V gene's germline CDR1 is MDHEN and CDR2 SYDVKM. V gave up 6 bases and J gave up 6 bases, with 18 bases separating them. CDR3 protein: CASSVATRGGQPQHF. The CDR3 nucleotides read TGTGCCAGCAGCGTAGCAACCCGGGGAGGTCAGCCCCAGCATTTT.

The rearrangement uses TRBV7-2 and TRBJ2-1, with 8 bases identical to TRBD2. The CDR3 spans 15 residues. The J segment lost 8 bases and the V segment lost 5 bases, leaving 11 bases of the junction unmatched. The germline V gene encodes CDR1 SGHTA and CDR2 FQGNSA. The CDR3, as DNA: TGTGCCAGCAGCCCCGGGACTAGTATTTTCCATGAGCAGTTCTTC. It encodes CASSPGTSIFHEQFF.

The chain carries TRBV5-1 and TRBJ1-3, with TRBD1 identical over 9 bases. Germline V gene sequence: CDR1 SGHRS, CDR2 YFSETQ. Trimming cost V 4 bases and J 2 bases; bases outside gene matches: 4. This CDR3 is 15 amino acids long. The CDR3 region has the DNA TGCGCCAGCAGCCCCGGGACAGGGACTGGAAACACCATATATTTT. This encodes CASSPGTGTGNTIYF.

The chain recombines TRBV28 with TRBJ2-5, with 9 bases identical to TRBD2. From germline, CDR1 is MDHEN and CDR2 SYDVKM. V dropped 5 bases and J dropped 1; count of bases not matched to a gene: 5. The CDR3 runs 15 residues. CDR3 sequence (DNA): TGTGCCAGCAGTGGGTCAGCGGGAGGCCAAGAGACCCAGTACTTC. Its translation: CASSGSAGGQETQYF.